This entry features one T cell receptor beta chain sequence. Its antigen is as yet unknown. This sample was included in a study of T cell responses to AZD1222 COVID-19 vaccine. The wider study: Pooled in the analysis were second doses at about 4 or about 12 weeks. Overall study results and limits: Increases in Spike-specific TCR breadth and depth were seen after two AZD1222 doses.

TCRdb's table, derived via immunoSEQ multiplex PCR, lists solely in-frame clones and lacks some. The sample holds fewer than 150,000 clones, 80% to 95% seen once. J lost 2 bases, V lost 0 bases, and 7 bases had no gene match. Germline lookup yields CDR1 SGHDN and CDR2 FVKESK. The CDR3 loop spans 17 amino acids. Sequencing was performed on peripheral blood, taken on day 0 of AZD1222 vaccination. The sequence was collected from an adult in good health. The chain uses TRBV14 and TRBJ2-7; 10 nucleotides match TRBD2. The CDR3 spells CASSQDARTSGTYEQYF. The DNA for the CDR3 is TGTGCCAGCAGCCAAGATGCCCGGACTAGCGGAACCTACGAGCAGTACTTC.